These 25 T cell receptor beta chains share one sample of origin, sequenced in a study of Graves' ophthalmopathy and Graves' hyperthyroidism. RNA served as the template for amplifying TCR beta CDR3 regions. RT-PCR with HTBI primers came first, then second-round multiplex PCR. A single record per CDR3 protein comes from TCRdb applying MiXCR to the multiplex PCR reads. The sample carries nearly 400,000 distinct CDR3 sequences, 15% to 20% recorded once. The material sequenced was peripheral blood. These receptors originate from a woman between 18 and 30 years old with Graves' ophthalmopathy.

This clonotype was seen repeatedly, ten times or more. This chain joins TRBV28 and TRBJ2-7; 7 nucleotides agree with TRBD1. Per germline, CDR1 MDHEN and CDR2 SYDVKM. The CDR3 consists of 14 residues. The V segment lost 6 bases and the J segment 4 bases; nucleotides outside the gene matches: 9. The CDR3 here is CASSPDRSVYEQYF. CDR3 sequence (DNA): TGTGCCAGCAGCCCGGACAGGTCCGTTTACGAGCAGTACTTC.

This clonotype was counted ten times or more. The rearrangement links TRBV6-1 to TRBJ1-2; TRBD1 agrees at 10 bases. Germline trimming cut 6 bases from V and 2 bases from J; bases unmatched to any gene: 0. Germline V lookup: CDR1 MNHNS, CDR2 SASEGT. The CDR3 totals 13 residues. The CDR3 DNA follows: TGTGCCAGCAGGGACAGGGGGAACTATGGCTACACCTTC. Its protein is CASRDRGNYGYTF.

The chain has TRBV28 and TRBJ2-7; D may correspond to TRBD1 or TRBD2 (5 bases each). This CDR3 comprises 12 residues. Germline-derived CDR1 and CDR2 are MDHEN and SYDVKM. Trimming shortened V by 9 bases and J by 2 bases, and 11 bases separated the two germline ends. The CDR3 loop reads CASWDGTYEQYF. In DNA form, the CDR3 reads TGTGCCAGTTGGGACGGAACCTACGAGCAGTACTTC.

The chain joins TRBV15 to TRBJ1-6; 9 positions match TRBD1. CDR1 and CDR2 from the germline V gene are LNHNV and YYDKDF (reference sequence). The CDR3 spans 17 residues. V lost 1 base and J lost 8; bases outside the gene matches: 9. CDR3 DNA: TGTGCCACCAGCAGAGTTGGGGGACAGGGTGTTTATTCACCCCTCCACTTT. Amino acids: CATSRVGGQGVYSPLHF.

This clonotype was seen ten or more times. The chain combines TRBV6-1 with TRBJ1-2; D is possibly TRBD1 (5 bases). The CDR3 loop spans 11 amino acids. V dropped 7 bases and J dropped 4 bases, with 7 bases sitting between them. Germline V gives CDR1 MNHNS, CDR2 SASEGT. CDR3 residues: CASIDSYGYTF. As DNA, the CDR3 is TGTGCCAGCATCGACAGCTATGGCTACACCTTC.

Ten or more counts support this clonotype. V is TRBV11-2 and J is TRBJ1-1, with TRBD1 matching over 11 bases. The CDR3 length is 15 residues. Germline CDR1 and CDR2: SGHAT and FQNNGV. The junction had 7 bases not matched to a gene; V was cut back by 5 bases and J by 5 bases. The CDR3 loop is CASSRTGTGGTEAFF. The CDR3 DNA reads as TGTGCCAGCAGCCGAACCGGGACAGGGGGAACTGAAGCTTTCTTT. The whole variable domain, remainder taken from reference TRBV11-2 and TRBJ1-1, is EAGVAQSPRYKIIEKRQSVAFWCNPISGHATLYWYQQILGQGPKLLIQFQNNGVVDDSQLPKDRFSAERLKGVDSTLKIQPAKLEDSAVYLCASSRTGTGGTEAFFGQGTRLTVV.

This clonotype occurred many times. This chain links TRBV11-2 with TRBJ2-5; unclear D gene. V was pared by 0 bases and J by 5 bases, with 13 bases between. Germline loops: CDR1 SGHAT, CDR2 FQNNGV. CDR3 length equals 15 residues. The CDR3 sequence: CASSLEGKGMETQYF. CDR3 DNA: TGTGCCAGCAGCTTAGAGGGGAAAGGGATGGAGACCCAGTACTTC.

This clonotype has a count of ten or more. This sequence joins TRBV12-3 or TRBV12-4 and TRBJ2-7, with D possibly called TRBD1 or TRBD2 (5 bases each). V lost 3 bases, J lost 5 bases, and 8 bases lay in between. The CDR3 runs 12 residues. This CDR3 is CASSFQGDEQYF. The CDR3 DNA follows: TGTGCCAGCAGTTTTCAGGGAGACGAGCAGTACTTC.

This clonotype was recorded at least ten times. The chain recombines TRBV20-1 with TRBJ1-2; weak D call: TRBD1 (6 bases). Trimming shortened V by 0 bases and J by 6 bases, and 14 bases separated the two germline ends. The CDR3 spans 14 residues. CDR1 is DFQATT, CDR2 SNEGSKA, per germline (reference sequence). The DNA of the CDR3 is TGCAGTGCTAGAGACACAGGGCAAAACCATGGCTACACCTTC. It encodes CSARDTGQNHGYTF.

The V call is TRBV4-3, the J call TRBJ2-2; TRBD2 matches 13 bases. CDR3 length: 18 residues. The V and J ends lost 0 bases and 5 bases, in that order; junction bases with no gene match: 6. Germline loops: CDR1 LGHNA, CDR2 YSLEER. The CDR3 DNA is TGCGCCAGCAGCCAAGACCGGAGACTAGCGGGGGGTACCGGGGAGCTGTTTTTT. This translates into CASSQDRRLAGGTGELFF.

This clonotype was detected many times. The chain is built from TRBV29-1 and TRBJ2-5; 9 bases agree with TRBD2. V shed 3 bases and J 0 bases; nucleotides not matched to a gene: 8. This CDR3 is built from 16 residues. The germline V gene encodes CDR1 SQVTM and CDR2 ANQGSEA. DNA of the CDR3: TGCAGCGTTGAGTTGGCGGCTAGCGGGGACCAAGAGACCCAGTACTTC. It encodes CSVELAASGDQETQYF.

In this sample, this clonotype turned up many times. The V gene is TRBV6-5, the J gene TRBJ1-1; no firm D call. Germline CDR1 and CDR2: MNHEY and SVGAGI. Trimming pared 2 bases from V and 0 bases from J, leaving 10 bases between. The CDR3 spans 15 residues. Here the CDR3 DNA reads TGTGCCAGCAGTTACGGTCTGGGGTTGAACACTGAAGCTTTCTTT. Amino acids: CASSYGLGLNTEAFF.

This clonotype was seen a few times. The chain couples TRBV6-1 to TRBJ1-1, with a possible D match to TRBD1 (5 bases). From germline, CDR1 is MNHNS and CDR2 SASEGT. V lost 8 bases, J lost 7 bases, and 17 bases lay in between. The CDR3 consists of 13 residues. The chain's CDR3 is CASSEGEVDEAFF. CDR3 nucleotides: TGTGCCAGCTCGGAAGGGGAAGTGGATGAAGCTTTCTTT.

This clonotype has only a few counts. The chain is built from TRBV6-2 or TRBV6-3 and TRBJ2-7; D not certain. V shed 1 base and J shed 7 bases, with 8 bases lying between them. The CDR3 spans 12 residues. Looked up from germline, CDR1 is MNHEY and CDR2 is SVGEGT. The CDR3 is CASSYLGREQYF. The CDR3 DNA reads TGTGCCAGCAGTTACTTAGGGCGAGAGCAGTACTTC.

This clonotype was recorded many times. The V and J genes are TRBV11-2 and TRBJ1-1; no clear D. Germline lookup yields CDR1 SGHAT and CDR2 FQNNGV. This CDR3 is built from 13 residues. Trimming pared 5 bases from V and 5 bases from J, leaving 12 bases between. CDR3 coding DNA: TGTGCCAGCAGCCCCCCAGTTAGGACTGAAGCTTTCTTT. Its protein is CASSPPVRTEAFF. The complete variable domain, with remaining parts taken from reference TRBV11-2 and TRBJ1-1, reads EAGVAQSPRYKIIEKRQSVAFWCNPISGHATLYWYQQILGQGPKLLIQFQNNGVVDDSQLPKDRFSAERLKGVDSTLKIQPAKLEDSAVYLCASSPPVRTEAFFGQGTRLTVV.

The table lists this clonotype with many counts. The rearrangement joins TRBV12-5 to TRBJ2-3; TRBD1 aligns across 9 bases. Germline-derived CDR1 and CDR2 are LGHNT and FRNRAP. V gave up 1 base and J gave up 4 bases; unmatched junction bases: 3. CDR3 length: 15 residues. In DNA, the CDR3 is TGTGCTAGTGGTTTGGGACAGGGGGAGGCAGATACGCAGTATTTT. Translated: CASGLGQGEADTQYF.

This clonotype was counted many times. CDR3 sequence: CAWSVLGGETQYF. The CDR3 DNA reads as TGTGCCTGGAGTGTTTTGGGGGGGGAGACCCAGTACTTC. The rearrangement joins TRBV30 to TRBJ2-5, with TRBD2 identical over 7 bases. The CDR3 sequence is 13 residues long. J was trimmed by 5 bases and V by 0 bases; bases with no gene match: 3. Per germline, CDR1 GTSNPN and CDR2 SVGIG (reference sequence). The full variable domain, with the rest looked up from reference TRBV30 and TRBJ2-5, is SQTIHQWPATLVQPVGSPLSLECTVEGTSNPNLYWYRQAAGRGLQLLFYSVGIGQISSEVPQNLSASRPQDRQFILSSKKLLLSDSGFYLCAWSVLGGETQYFGPGTRLLVL.

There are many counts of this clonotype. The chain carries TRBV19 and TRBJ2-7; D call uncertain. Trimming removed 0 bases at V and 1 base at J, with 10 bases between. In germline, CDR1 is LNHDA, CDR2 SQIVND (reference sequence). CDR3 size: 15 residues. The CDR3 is CASSIDGEGSYEQYF. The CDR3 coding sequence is TGTGCCAGTAGTATAGATGGCGAAGGGTCCTACGAGCAGTACTTC.

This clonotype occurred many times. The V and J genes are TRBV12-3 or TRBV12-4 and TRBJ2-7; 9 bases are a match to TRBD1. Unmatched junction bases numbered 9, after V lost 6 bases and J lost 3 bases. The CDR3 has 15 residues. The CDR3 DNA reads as TGTGCCAGCAGCCGGGGGACAGGGTACCACTACGAGCAGTACTTC. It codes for CASSRGTGYHYEQYF.

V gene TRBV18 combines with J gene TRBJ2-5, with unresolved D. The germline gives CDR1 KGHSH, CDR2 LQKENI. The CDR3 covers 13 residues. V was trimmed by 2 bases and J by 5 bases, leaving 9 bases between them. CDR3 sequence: CASSPFLVETQYF. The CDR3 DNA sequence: TGTGCCAGCTCACCATTCTTAGTGGAGACCCAGTACTTC.

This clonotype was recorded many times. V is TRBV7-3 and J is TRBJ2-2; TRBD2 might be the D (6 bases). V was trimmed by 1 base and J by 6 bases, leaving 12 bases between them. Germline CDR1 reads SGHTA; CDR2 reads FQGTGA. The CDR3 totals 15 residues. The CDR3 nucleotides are TGTGCCAGCAGCTTAAGGGCTAGCGCCGCCGGGGAGCTGTTTTTT. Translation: CASSLRASAAGELFF.

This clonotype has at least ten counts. CDR3 in DNA: TGTGCCAGCAGCTTTCTACTGACAGGGGGGATACAAGAGACCCAGTACTTC. It codes for CASSFLLTGGIQETQYF. The chain links TRBV12-3 or TRBV12-4 to TRBJ2-5; TRBD1 matches at 9 bases. This CDR3 has 17 residues. The junction had 13 bases not matched to a gene; V was cut back by 6 bases and J by 2 bases.

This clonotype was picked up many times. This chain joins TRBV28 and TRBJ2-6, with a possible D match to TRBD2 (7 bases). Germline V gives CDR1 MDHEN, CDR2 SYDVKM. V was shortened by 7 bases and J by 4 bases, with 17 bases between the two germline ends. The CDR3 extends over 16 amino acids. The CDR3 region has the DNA TGTGCCAGCACCAAAGGGGGGGAAGCCGGGGCCAACGTCCTGACTTTC. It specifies CASTKGGEAGANVLTF.

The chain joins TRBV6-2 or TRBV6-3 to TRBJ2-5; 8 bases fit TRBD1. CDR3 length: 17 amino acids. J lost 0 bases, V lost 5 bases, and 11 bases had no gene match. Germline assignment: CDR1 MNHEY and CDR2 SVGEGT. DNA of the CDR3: TGTGCCAGCAGTGCATGGACAGGGACCACGTACCAAGAGACCCAGTACTTC. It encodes CASSAWTGTTYQETQYF.

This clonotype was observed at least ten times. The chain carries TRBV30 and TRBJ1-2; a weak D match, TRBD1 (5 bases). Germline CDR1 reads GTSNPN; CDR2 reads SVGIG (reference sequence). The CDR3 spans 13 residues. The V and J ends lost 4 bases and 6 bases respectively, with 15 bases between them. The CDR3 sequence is CAWKQAGRDGYTF. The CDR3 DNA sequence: TGTGCCTGGAAACAAGCAGGGAGGGATGGCTACACCTTC.